The present entry profiles one TCR beta chain with its context. Its antigen is not known. The data stem from a study of OX40 agonist ivuxolimab in advanced cancers. Overall study: Patients got intravenous ivuxolimab at 0.01 to 10 mg/kg every 2 weeks. Findings and limits, study-wide: The specificity for antigen of the expanded peripheral T cells was not determined. In the 0.1-3.0 mg/kg groups, partial responders showed among the lowest expansion.

Using immunoSEQ multiplex PCR, the repertoire was profiled, and TCRdb retains in-frame clones only, with some absent. Of 60,000 to 85,000 clones listed, roughly nine tenths are singletons. Germline CDR1 SGHDT, CDR2 YYEEEE. Trimming left V 1 base short and J 0 bases short, with 8 bases between. This CDR3 has 15 amino acids. Sampling of blood occurred at baseline, cycle 4 day 1, and cycle 7 day 1. This sequence was found in an adult with an advanced solid tumor such as melanoma, head and neck, liver or kidney cancer. Sequencing used CD4+ or CD8+ T cells sorted from blood, obtained in a trial of the OX40 agonist ivuxolimab. The chain uses TRBV5-6 and TRBJ2-1; no clear D gene. The CDR3 loop reads CASSLMKNSYNEQFF. CDR3 coding DNA: TGTGCCAGCAGCTTGATGAAGAACTCCTACAATGAGCAGTTCTTC.